This TCR beta chain is drawn from a study of blood T cell repertoires in COVID-19. Overall study context: There were acute and convalescent COVID-19 samples, and they came from the United States, Italy and Spain. PBMCs, B-cell-depleted T cells, or T cells were the source of the cDNA or gDNA that made up the material.

CDR3 length equals 14 residues. Germline CDR1 and CDR2: LNHDA and SQIVND (reference sequence). Authors' methods: The assay estimated nucleated cells by amplifying reference gene primers. Profiled with immunoSEQ multiplex PCR; TCRdb holds only in-frame clones, not every one. V, J and clone size reflect that table, while D and trimming were determined from the DNA. This table holds approximately 150,000 clones, 60% to 85% found once. The source is a woman aged 55-69 years with acute or convalescent COVID-19. Sequenced input: peripheral blood. The rearrangement joins TRBV19 to TRBJ2-1, with 11 bases aligning to TRBD2. The CDR3 loop is CVGLLAGGGKEQFF. The DNA of the CDR3 is TGTGTTGGGCTATTAGCGGGAGGGGGTAAGGAGCAGTTCTTC.